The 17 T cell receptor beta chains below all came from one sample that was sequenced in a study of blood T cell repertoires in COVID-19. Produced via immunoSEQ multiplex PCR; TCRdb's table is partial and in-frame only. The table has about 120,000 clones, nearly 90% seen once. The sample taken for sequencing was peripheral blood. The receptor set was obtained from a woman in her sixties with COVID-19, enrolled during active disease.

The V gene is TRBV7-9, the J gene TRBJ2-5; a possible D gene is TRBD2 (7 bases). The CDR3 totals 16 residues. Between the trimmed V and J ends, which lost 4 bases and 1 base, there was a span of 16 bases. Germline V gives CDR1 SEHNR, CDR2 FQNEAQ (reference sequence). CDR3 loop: CASSSPGGRGQETQYF. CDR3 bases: TGTGCCAGCAGCTCTCCGGGGGGCAGGGGCCAAGAGACCCAGTACTTC.

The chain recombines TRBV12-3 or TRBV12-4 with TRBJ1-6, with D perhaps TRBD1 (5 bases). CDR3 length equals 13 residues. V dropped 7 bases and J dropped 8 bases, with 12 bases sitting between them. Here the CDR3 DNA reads TGTGCCAGCACCTGGGGCCCCCATTCACCCCTCCACTTT. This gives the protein CASTWGPHSPLHF.

The CDR3 DNA reads TGTGCCAGCAGCTCCAACAGGGGCTCGGGAGGAAACACCATATATTTT. Its protein product is CASSSNRGSGGNTIYF. V usage is TRBV7-2 and J usage is TRBJ1-3, with 7 positions matching TRBD1. CDR1 is SGHTA and CDR2 is FQGNSA in the germline V gene. This CDR3 has 16 residues. V shed 4 bases and J 4 bases; nucleotides not matched to a gene: 10.

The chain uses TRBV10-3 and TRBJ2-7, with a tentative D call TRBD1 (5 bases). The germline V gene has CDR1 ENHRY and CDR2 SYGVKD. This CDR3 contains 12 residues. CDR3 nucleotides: TGTGCGGTGGGGCAGGCGCACTACGAGCAGTACTTC. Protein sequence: CAVGQAHYEQYF.

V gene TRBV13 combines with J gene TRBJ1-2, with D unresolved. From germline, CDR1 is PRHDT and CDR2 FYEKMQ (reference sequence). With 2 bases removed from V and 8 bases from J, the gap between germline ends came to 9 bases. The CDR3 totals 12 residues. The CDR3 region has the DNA TGTGCCAGCAGCTTAAGCGAGGGCGGCTACACCTTC. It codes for CASSLSEGGYTF.

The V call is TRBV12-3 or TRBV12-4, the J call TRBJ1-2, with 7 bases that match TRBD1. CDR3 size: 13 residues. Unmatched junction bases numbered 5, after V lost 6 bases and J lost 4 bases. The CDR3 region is CASSGTGAYGYTF. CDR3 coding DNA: TGTGCCAGCAGCGGCACAGGGGCCTATGGCTACACCTTC.

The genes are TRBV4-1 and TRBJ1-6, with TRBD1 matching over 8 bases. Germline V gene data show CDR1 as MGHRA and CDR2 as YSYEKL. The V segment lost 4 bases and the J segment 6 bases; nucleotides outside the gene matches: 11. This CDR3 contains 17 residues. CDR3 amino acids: CASSLSSPDRGNSPLHF. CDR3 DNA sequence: TGCGCCAGCAGCCTCTCTTCACCCGACAGGGGTAATTCACCCCTCCACTTT.

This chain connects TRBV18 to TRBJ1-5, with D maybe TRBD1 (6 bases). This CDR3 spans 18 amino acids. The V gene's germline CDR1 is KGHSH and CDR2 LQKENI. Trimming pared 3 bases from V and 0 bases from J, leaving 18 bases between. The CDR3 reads CASSPDRTPQYSNQPQHF. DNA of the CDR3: TGTGCCAGCTCACCTGACAGGACTCCCCAATATAGCAATCAGCCCCAGCATTTT.

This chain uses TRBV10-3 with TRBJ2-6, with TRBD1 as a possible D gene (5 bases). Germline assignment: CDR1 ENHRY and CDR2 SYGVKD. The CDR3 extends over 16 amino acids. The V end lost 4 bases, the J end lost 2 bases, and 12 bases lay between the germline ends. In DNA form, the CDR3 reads TGTGCCATCAGTGGAGTTCAGGGTGCTGGGGCCAACGTCCTGACTTTC. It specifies CAISGVQGAGANVLTF.

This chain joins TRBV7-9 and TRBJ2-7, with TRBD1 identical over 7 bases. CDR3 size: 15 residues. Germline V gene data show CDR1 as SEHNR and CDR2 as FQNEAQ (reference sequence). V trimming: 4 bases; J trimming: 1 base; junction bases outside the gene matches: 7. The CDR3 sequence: CASSSGTAKSYEQYF. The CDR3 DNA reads TGTGCCAGCAGCTCTGGGACAGCAAAATCCTACGAGCAGTACTTC.

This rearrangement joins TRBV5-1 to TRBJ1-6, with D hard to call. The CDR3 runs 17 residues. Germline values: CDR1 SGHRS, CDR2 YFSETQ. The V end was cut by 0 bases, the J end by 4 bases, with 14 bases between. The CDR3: CASSLGALKTYNSPLHF. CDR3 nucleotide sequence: TGCGCCAGCAGCTTGGGGGCCCTTAAAACTTATAATTCACCCCTCCACTTT.

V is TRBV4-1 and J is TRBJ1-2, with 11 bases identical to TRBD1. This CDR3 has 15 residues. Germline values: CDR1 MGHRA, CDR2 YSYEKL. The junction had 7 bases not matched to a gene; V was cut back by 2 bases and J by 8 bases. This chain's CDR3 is CASSQYGQGARGYTF. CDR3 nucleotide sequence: TGCGCCAGCAGCCAATATGGACAGGGGGCTAGAGGCTACACCTTC.

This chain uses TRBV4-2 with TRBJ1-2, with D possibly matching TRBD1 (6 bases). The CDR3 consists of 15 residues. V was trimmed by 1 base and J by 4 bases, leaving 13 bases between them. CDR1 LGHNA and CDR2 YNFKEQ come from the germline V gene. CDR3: CASSQGQGQGYGYTF. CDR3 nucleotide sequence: TGTGCCAGCAGCCAAGGGCAGGGGCAGGGCTATGGCTACACCTTC.

The CDR3, as DNA: TGTGCCAGCAGTCAATCCCCCGTTGGGACAGCGGCAGATACGCAGTATTTT. Its protein product is CASSQSPVGTAADTQYF. This chain links TRBV27 with TRBJ2-3; 7 positions agree with TRBD1. Germline CDR1 is MNHEY and CDR2 is SMNVEV (reference sequence). Trimming cost V 5 bases and J 4 bases; bases outside gene matches: 15. This CDR3 is 17 amino acids long.

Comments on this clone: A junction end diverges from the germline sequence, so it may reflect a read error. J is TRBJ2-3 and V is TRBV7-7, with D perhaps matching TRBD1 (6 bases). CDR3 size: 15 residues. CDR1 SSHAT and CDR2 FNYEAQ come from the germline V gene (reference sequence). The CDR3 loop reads CASSLESRGTDTQYF. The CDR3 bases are TGTGCTAGCAGCTTAGAATCCAGGGGTACAGATACGCAGTATTTT. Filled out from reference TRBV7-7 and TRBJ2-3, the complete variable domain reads GAGVSQSPRYKVTKRGQDVTLRCDPISSHATLYWYQQALGQGPEFLTYFNYEAQPDKSGLPSDRFSAERPEGSISTLTIQRTEQRDSAMYRCASSLESRGTDTQYFGPGTRLTVL.

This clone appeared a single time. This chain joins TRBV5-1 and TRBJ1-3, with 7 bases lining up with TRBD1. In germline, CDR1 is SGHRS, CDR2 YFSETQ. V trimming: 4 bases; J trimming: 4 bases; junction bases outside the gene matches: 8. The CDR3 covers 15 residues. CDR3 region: CASSPLTGNGNTIYF. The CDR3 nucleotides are TGCGCCAGCAGCCCTCTGACAGGGAACGGAAACACCATATATTTT.

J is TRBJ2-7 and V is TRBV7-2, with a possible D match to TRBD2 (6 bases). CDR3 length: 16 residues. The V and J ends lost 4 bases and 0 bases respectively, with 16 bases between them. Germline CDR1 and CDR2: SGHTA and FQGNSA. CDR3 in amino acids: CASSSPPGLRSYEQYF. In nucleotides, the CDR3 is TGTGCCAGCAGCTCCCCACCGGGACTTCGCTCCTACGAGCAGTACTTC.